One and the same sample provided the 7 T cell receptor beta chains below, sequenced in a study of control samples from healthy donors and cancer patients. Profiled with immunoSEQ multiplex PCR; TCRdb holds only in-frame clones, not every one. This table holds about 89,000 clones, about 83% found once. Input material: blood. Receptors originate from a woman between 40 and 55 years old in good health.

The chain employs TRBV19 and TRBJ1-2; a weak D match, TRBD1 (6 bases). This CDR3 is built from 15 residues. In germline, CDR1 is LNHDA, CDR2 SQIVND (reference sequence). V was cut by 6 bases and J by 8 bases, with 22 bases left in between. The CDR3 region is CASRTGQTTAGGYTF. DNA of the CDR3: TGTGCCAGTAGAACTGGACAGACCACGGCCGGGGGCTACACCTTC.

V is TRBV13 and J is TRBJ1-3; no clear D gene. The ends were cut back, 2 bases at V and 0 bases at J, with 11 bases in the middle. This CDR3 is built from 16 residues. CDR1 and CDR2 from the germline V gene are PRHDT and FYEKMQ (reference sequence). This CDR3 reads CASSLSGRFSGNTIYF. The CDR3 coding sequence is TGTGCCAGCAGCTTAAGTGGACGCTTCTCTGGAAACACCATATATTTT.

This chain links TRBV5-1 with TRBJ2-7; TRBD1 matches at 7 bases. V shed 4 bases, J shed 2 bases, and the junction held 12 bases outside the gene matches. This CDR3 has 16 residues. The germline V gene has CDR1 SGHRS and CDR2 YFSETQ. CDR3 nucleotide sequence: TGCGCCAGCAGCCCAGCCCCAGGCCAGGGGGCCTACGAGCAGTACTTC. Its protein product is CASSPAPGQGAYEQYF.

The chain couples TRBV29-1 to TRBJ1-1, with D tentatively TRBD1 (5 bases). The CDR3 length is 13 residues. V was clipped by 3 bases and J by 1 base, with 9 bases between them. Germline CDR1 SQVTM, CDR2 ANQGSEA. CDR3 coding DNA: TGCAGCGTTGACATGGGGGAGAACACTGAAGCTTTCTTT. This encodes CSVDMGENTEAFF.

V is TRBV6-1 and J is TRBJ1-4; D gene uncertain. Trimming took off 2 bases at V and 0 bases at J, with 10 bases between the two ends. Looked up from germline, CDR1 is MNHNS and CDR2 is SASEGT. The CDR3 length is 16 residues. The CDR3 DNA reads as TGTGCCAGCAGTGAAAGATTGGCTTCAACTAATGAAAAACTGTTTTTT. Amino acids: CASSERLASTNEKLFF.

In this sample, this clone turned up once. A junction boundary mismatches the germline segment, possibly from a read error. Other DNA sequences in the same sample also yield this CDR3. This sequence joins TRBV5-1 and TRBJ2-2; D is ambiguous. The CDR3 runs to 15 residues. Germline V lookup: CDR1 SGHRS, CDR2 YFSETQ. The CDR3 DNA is TGCGCCAGCAGCTCTGGGGTAGCTAACACTGGGGAGCTGTTTTTT. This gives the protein CASSSGVANTGELFF.

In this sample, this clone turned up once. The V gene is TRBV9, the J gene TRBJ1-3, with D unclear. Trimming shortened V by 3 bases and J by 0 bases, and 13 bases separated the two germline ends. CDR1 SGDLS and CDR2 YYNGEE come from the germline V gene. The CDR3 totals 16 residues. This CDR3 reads CASSGSQVGSGNTIYF. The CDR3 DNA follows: TGTGCCAGCAGCGGGTCGCAGGTGGGCTCTGGAAACACCATATATTTT.